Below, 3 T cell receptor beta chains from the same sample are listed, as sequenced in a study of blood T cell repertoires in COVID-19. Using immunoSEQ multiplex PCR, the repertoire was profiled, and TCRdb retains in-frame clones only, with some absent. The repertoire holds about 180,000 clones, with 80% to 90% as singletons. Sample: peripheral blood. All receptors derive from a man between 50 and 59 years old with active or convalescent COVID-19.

This CDR3 is CATTQGADTEAFF. In nucleotides, the CDR3 is TGTGCCACCACACAGGGGGCTGACACTGAAGCTTTCTTT. The rearrangement joins TRBV24-1 to TRBJ1-1; 9 positions agree with TRBD1. Germline trimming cut 8 bases from V and 3 bases from J; bases unmatched to any gene: 3. Germline V gene lookup returns CDR1 KGHDR and CDR2 SFDVKD. The CDR3 length is 13 residues.

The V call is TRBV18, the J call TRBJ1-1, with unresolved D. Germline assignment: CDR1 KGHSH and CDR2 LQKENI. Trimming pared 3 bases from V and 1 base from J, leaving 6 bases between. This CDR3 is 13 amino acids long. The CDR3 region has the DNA TGTGCCAGCTCACCCAGATCGAACACTGAAGCTTTCTTT. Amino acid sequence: CASSPRSNTEAFF.

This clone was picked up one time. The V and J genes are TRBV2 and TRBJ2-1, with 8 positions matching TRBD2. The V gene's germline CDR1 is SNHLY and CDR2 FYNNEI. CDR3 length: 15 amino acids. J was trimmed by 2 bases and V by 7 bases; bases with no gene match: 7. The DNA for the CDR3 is TGTGCCAGCACTAAGAGCGGGAGTCCCTACAATGAGCAGTTCTTC. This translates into CASTKSGSPYNEQFF. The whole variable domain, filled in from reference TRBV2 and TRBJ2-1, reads EPEVTQTPSHQVTQMGQEVILRCVPISNHLYFYWYRQILGQKVEFLVSFYNNEISEKSEIFDDQFSVERPDGSNFTLKIRSTKLEDSAMYFCASTKSGSPYNEQFFGPGTRLTVL.